This T cell receptor beta chain was recovered during a study of cytomegalovirus exposure and HLA in healthy donors. The CDR3 has 13 residues. Trimming removed 2 bases at V and 4 bases at J, with 8 bases between. In germline, CDR1 is SEHNR, CDR2 FQNEAQ (reference sequence). The study ran its PCR with 60 Vbeta and 13 Jbeta primers. Here immunoSEQ multiplex PCR was the method, and the copy in TCRdb shows in-frame clones only, minus some. Here the sample spans under 150,000 clones, 84% being singletons. This TCR was recovered from a man aged 50 or older in good health and CMV-seronegative. The genes are TRBV7-9 and TRBJ2-5; no firm D call. Sequenced input: PBMCs. CDR3 coding DNA: TGTGCCAGCAGCTTAAACGGTGGAGAGACCCAGTACTTC. It yields the protein CASSLNGGETQYF.